One sample yielded the 17 T cell receptor beta chains listed below, sequenced in a study of regulatory dendritic cells for organ transplantation. TCRdb's copy holds only in-frame clones and misses some; the assay was immunoSEQ multiplex PCR. The sample includes more than 10,000 clones, just under 80% of them seen just once. Their antigens remain unidentified. Sorted T cells were CFSE-labeled and cultured more than 4 days with allogeneic regulatory or mature dendritic cells at 1:10. Sequencing was done on a sample of naive CD8+ T cells from blood cultured with regulatory dendritic cells. Indicated subset: CD45RA+ naive T cells. All receptors derive from a human donor in good health.

V is TRBV14 and J is TRBJ2-7; perhaps TRBD1 as D (6 bases). Germline V gene data show CDR1 as SGHDN and CDR2 as FVKESK. Trimming took 0 bases from V and 5 from J, leaving 11 bases between them. This CDR3 is 14 amino acids long. This chain's CDR3 is CASSQEVAGDEQYF. In DNA form, the CDR3 reads TGTGCCAGCAGCCAAGAAGTAGCAGGGGACGAGCAGTACTTC.

This rearrangement joins TRBV14 to TRBJ1-1; a possible D gene is TRBD1 (6 bases). The CDR3 totals 15 residues. V lost 1 base and J lost 1, with 10 bases in between. Germline V CDR1 and CDR2: SGHDN, FVKESK. The CDR3 here is CASSQAGQTNTEAFF. The CDR3 DNA follows: TGTGCCAGCAGCCAAGCCGGACAGACGAACACTGAAGCTTTCTTT.

The chain combines TRBV7-8 with TRBJ2-2, with D uncertain. CDR3 length equals 15 residues. Trimming removed 3 bases at V and 1 base at J, with 9 bases between. Germline V gives CDR1 SGHVS, CDR2 FQNEAQ. The chain's CDR3 is CASSFAQRNTGELFF. DNA for the CDR3: TGTGCCAGCAGCTTCGCACAACGGAACACCGGGGAGCTGTTTTTT.

This clone has only a few counts. J is TRBJ2-3 and V is TRBV6-4; 9 bases fit TRBD2. Germline CDR1 reads MRHNA; CDR2 reads SNTAGT. The CDR3 covers 16 residues. The V segment lost 1 base and the J segment 6 bases; nucleotides outside the gene matches: 8. The CDR3, as DNA: TGTGCCAGCAGTGACTTGGCGGGGGGGCCGGCGGATACGCAGTATTTT. Translating it yields CASSDLAGGPADTQYF.

The chain employs TRBV4-1 and TRBJ1-1, with a possible D match to TRBD1 (6 bases). This CDR3 is 17 amino acids long. Trimming shortened V by 1 base and J by 11 bases, and 26 bases separated the two germline ends. Germline-derived CDR1 and CDR2 are MGHRA and YSYEKL. CDR3 in amino acids: CASSQVSLQGSYSEAFF. For the CDR3, the DNA is TGCGCCAGCAGCCAAGTATCCCTTCAGGGGTCTTATTCCGAGGCTTTCTTT.

This clone was detected only a few times. V usage is TRBV13 and J usage is TRBJ1-2, with D tentatively TRBD1 (6 bases). The CDR3 spans 13 residues. Germline loops: CDR1 PRHDT, CDR2 FYEKMQ (reference sequence). V lost 3 bases to trimming and J lost 4 bases, with 9 bases between them. In DNA form, the CDR3 reads TGTGCCAGCAGCTTCAGGGGACCCTATGGCTACACCTTC. Protein: CASSFRGPYGYTF.

This chain uses TRBV5-4 with TRBJ1-1, with D possibly TRBD1 on 6 matching bases. Germline V gene data show CDR1 as SGHNT and CDR2 as YYREEE (reference sequence). The length of the CDR3 is 14 residues. V lost 1 base and J lost 1, with 8 bases in between. CDR3 sequence: CASSLTGTNTEAFF. The DNA of the CDR3 is TGTGCCAGCAGCTTGACAGGGACGAACACTGAAGCTTTCTTT.

The chain couples TRBV7-9 to TRBJ2-1; D possibly corresponds to TRBD1 (6 bases). V was cut by 3 bases and J by 4 bases, with 25 bases left in between. Germline V gene data show CDR1 as SEHNR and CDR2 as FQNEAQ (reference sequence). This CDR3 has 19 residues. The CDR3 nucleotides read TGTGCCAGCAGCTTCCTCCATGCCGGACAGTATGGGCTATACAATGAGCAGTTCTTC. It yields the protein CASSFLHAGQYGLYNEQFF.

This rearrangement joins TRBV7-9 to TRBJ1-1; no clear D gene. The V gene lost 1 base and the J gene lost 4 bases, with 10 bases spanning the gap. CDR3 size: 14 residues. CDR1 is SEHNR and CDR2 is FQNEAQ in the germline V gene (reference sequence). Written as DNA, the CDR3 is TGTGCCAGCAGCTTAGGAAGGGAGGTCACTGAAGCTTTCTTT. This gives the protein CASSLGREVTEAFF.

V is TRBV7-9 and J is TRBJ2-3, with 12 bases lining up with TRBD2. The CDR3 covers 16 residues. V dropped 5 bases and J dropped 3; count of bases not matched to a gene: 6. Germline lookup yields CDR1 SEHNR and CDR2 FQNEAQ (reference sequence). In DNA, the CDR3 is TGTGCCAGCAGCCCACCAGGACTAGCGGGGACAGATACGCAGTATTTT. This sequence encodes CASSPPGLAGTDTQYF. The full variable domain, completed using reference TRBV7-9 and TRBJ2-3, is DTGVSQNPRHKITKRGQNVTFRCDPISEHNRLYWYRQTLGQGPEFLTYFQNEAQLEKSRLLSDRFSAERPKGSFSTLEIQRTEQGDSAMYLCASSPPGLAGTDTQYFGPGTRLTVL.

The rearrangement joins TRBV4-3 to TRBJ2-7; D is unclear. The length of the CDR3 is 14 residues. Trimming cost V 1 base and J 3 bases, with 10 bases left between them. CDR1 LGHNA and CDR2 YSLEER come from the germline V gene. CDR3 sequence reads: CASSQALEDYEQYF. The CDR3 DNA is TGCGCCAGCAGCCAAGCCCTTGAGGACTACGAGCAGTACTTC.

This clone has only one observation. This chain links TRBV19 with TRBJ1-1; 7 bases align to TRBD1. From germline, CDR1 is LNHDA and CDR2 SQIVND (reference sequence). This CDR3 spans 16 amino acids. Trimming at V came to 6 bases and at J to 0 bases, leaving 10 bases not matched to a gene. DNA of the CDR3: TGTGCCAGTAGCGGTCCCGGGACAGTTATGAACACTGAAGCTTTCTTT. Translating gives CASSGPGTVMNTEAFF.

The chain combines TRBV5-6 with TRBJ2-1; 7 bases match TRBD2. The CDR3 is made up of 17 amino acids. Germline V gene data show CDR1 as SGHDT and CDR2 as YYEEEE. Trimming at V came to 3 bases and at J to 6 bases, leaving 15 bases not matched to a gene. This CDR3 is CASSYNNGRPISNEQFF. The CDR3 DNA sequence: TGTGCCAGCAGCTACAATAACGGGAGGCCAATATCCAATGAGCAGTTCTTC.

V usage is TRBV6-5 and J usage is TRBJ1-2; weak D call: TRBD1 (5 bases). The V gene's germline CDR1 is MNHEY and CDR2 SVGAGI. The CDR3 extends over 14 amino acids. V shed 4 bases and J shed 0 bases, with 9 bases lying between them. DNA for the CDR3: TGTGCCAGCAGTTGGGGCAGGACTAACTATGGCTACACCTTC. It codes for CASSWGRTNYGYTF.

This chain connects TRBV29-1 to TRBJ1-3, with D unclear. Trimming pared 4 bases from V and 0 bases from J, leaving 13 bases between. This CDR3 comprises 15 residues. Per the germline V gene, CDR1 is SQVTM and CDR2 is ANQGSEA. The CDR3 loop reads CSVGGRGSSGNTIYF. For the CDR3, the DNA is TGCAGCGTTGGAGGTCGGGGAAGCTCTGGAAACACCATATATTTT.

The chain couples TRBV5-6 to TRBJ2-3, with 12 bases matching TRBD2. Germline CDR1 SGHDT, CDR2 YYEEEE. This CDR3 has 16 residues. Unmatched junction bases numbered 4, after V lost 3 bases and J lost 2 bases. Here the CDR3 reads CASSSLAGGLTDTQYF. DNA for the CDR3: TGTGCCAGCAGCTCACTAGCGGGGGGTCTCACAGATACGCAGTATTTT.

This clone was seen a few times. The chain uses TRBV29-1 and TRBJ1-1; 7 bases match TRBD1. Germline CDR1 is SQVTM and CDR2 is ANQGSEA. Germline trimming cut 3 bases from V and 3 bases from J; bases unmatched to any gene: 4. The CDR3 has 13 amino acids. In DNA, the CDR3 is TGCAGCGTTGATACAGGGGCCCACACTGAAGCTTTCTTT. Its protein product is CSVDTGAHTEAFF.